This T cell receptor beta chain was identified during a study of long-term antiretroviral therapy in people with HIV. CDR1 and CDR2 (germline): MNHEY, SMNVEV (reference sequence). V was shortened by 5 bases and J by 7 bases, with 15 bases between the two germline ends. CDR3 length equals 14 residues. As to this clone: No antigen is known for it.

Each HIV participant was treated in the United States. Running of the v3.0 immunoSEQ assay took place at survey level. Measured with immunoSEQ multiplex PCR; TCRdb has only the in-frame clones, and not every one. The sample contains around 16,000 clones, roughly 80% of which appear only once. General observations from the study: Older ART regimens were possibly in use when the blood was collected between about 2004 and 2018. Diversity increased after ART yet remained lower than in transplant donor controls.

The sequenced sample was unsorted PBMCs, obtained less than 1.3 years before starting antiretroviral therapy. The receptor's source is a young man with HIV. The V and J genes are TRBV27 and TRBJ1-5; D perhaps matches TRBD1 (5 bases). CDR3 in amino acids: CASSLGGFKQPQHF. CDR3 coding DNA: TGTGCCAGCAGTCTTGGGGGGTTTAAACAGCCCCAGCATTTT.